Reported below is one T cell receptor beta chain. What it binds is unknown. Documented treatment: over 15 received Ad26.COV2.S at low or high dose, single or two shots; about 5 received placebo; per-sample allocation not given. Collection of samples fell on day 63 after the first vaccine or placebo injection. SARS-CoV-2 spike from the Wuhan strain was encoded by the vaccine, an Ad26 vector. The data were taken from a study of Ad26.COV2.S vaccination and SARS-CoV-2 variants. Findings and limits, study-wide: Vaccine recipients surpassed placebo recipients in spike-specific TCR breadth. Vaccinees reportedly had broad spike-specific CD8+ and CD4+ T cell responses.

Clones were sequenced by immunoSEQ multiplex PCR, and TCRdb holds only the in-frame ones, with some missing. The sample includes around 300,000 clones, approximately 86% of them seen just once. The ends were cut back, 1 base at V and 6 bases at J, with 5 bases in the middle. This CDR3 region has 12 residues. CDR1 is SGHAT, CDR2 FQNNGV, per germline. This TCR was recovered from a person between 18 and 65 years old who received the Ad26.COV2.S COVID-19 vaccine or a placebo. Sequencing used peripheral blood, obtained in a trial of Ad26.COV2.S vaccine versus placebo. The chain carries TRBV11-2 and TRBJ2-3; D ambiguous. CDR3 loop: CASSLAADTQYF. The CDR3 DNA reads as TGTGCCAGCAGCTTAGCCGCCGATACGCAGTATTTT.